These 2 T cell receptor beta chains share one sample of origin, sequenced in a study of T cell changes during pregnancy in multiple sclerosis (dated 2019 in TCRdb). Library preparation used the immunoSEQ multiplex PCR assay. TCRdb limited this immuneACCESS table to in-frame rearrangements with V and J called. A share of clones is missing; checked studies link under half to unresolved V genes, and the rest is unexplained. The sample table holds 90,000 to 100,000 clones, of which more than 90% were seen once. The leading ten clones occupy about 1.5% of the sample. The material sequenced was peripheral blood, taken in the first trimester of pregnancy. These TCRs come from a female donor with multiple sclerosis, enrolled in a pregnancy study.

CDR3 region: CSGRDSPYEQYF. The CDR3 nucleotides are TGCAGCGGGCGGGACAGCCCCTACGAGCAGTACTTC. The chain recombines TRBV29-1 with TRBJ2-7; D might be TRBD1 (7 bases). CDR1 SQVTM and CDR2 ANQGSEA come from the germline V gene. The ends were cut back, 7 bases at V and 2 bases at J, with 12 bases in the middle. The CDR3 runs 12 residues.

This rearrangement joins TRBV5-1 to TRBJ2-3; D might be TRBD1 (6 bases). Germline V gives CDR1 SGHRS, CDR2 YFSETQ. The CDR3 length is 13 residues. Between the trimmed V and J ends, which lost 4 bases and 0 bases, there was a span of 6 bases. The CDR3 coding sequence is TGCGCCAGCAGCAGGGGGAGCACAGATACGCAGTATTTT. Its translation is CASSRGSTDTQYF. Full variable domain (remainder filled in from reference TRBV5-1 and TRBJ2-3): KAGVTQTPRYLIKTRGQQVTLSCSPISGHRSVSWYQQTPGQGLQFLFEYFSETQRNKGNFPGRFSGRQFSNSRSEMNVSTLELGDSALYLCASSRGSTDTQYFGPGTRLTVL.